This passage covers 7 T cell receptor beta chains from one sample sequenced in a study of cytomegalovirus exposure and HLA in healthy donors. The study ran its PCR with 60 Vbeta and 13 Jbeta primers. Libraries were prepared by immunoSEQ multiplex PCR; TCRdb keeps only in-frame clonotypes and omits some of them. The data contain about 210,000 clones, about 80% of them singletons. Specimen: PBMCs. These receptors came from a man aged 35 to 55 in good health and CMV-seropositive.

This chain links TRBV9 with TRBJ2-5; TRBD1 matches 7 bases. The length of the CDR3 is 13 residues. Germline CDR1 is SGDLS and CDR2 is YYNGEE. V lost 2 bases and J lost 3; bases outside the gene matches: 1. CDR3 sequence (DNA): TGTGCCAGCAGCGTTACAGGGGAAGAGACCCAGTACTTC. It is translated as CASSVTGEETQYF.

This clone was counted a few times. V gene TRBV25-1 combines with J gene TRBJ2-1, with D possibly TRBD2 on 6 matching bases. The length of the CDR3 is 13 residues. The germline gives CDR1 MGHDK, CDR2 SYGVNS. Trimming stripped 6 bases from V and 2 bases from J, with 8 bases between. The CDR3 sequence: CASRAGPYNEQFF. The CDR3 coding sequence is TGTGCCAGCAGGGCGGGACCCTACAATGAGCAGTTCTTC.

CDR3 DNA sequence: TGCAGCGTTGTAGGGACTAGCGGGCTCTCCTACAATGAGCAGTTCTTC. It encodes CSVVGTSGLSYNEQFF. The chain recombines TRBV29-1 with TRBJ2-1, with 12 bases aligning to TRBD2. J was trimmed by 0 bases and V by 4 bases; bases with no gene match: 4. The germline V gene has CDR1 SQVTM and CDR2 ANQGSEA. The CDR3 loop spans 16 amino acids.

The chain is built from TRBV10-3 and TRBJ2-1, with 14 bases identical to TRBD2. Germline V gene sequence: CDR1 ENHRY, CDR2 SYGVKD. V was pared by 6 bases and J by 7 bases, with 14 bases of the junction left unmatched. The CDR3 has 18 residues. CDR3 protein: CAIRERGTSGSSGNEQFF. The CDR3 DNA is TGTGCCATCAGGGAACGTGGGACTAGCGGGAGTTCGGGGAATGAGCAGTTCTTC.

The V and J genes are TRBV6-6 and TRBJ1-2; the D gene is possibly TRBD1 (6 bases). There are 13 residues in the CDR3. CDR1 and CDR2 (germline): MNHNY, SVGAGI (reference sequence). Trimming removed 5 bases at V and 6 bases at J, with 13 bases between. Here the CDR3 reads CASSTGNRDGYTF. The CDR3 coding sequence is TGTGCCAGCAGTACTGGAAACAGGGATGGCTACACCTTC.

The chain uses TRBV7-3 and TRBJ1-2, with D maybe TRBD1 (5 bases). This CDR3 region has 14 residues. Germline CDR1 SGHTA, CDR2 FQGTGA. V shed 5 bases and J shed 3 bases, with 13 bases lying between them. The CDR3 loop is CASSLQASDYGYTF. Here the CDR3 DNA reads TGTGCCAGCAGCCTACAGGCCTCAGACTATGGCTACACCTTC.

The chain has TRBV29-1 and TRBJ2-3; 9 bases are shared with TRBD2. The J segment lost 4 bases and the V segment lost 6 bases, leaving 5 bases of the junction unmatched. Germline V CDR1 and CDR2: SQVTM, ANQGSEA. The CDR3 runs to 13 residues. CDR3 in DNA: TGCAGCGTCGAAAGACTAGCGGCAGATACGCAGTATTTT. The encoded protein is CSVERLAADTQYF.